The rows below give T cell receptor beta chains drawn from one sample of a study of cytomegalovirus exposure and HLA in healthy donors. Sequenced by immunoSEQ multiplex PCR; TCRdb stores in-frame clones only, minus some. The table shows about 130,000 clones, with about 84% occurring only once. Source material: PBMCs. The source is a man between 18 and 29 years old in good health and CMV-seropositive. Each CDR3 is given with its conserved first and last residue. A D gene is named only where the DNA matches it firmly. Clone size is given for some rows only: seen once, a few or many times, or a class if the clone is expanded.

cdr3_aa,cdr3_nt,j_call,clone_size,d_call,v_call
CASSPGQGTYEQYF,TGTGCCAGCTCACCCGGACAGGGAACCTACGAGCAGTACTTC,TRBJ2-7,NA,TRBD1,TRBV18
CASGDRGNTIYF,TGTGCTAGTGGGGACAGGGGAAACACCATATATTTT,TRBJ1-3,NA,TRBD1,TRBV12-5
CASSLPMGGGAADTQYF,TGTGCCAGCAGCCTACCCATGGGAGGTGGGGCGGCAGATACGCAGTATTTT,TRBJ2-3,NA,NA,TRBV11-2
CASSYNSMRNEQFF,TGTGCCAGCAGCTATAACTCTATGCGGAATGAGCAGTTCTTC,TRBJ2-1,NA,NA,TRBV6-5
CAWSELAGAAQYF,TGTGCCTGGAGTGAGCTAGCGGGAGCGGCGCAGTATTTT,TRBJ2-3,few,TRBD2,TRBV30
CASSRYRGGTGELFF,TGTGCCAGCAGTCGGTACAGGGGAGGAACCGGGGAGCTGTTTTTT,TRBJ2-2,NA,NA,TRBV2
CASSPSGNTQYF,TGTGCCAGCTCACCTTCGGGGAATACGCAGTATTTT,TRBJ2-3,NA,NA,TRBV18
CASSQDRGGYEQYF,TGTGCCAGCAGTCAGGACAGGGGCGGGTACGAGCAGTACTTC,TRBJ2-7,NA,TRBD1,TRBV2
CASTPDRNYNEQFF,TGTGCCAGCACCCCGGACAGAAACTACAATGAGCAGTTCTTC,TRBJ2-1,NA,NA,TRBV2
CASSLDGGEGYGYTF,TGCGCCAGCAGCCTAGACGGGGGGGAAGGCTATGGCTACACCTTC,TRBJ1-2,NA,NA,TRBV5-1
CASSRGQEHNNEQFF,TGTGCCAGCTCACGGGGACAGGAGCATAACAATGAGCAGTTCTTC,TRBJ2-1,NA,TRBD1,TRBV18
CASSPNLAGGSQDGTQYF,TGTGCCAGCAGCCCAAACCTAGCGGGGGGCAGTCAGGACGGGACCCAGTACTTC,TRBJ2-5,few,TRBD2,TRBV7-8
CASSQDWVDRGRGEAFF,TGCGCCAGCAGCCAAGATTGGGTTGACAGGGGGCGAGGTGAAGCTTTCTTT,TRBJ1-1,many,TRBD1,TRBV4-3
CASSPGEPGVSRGYTF,TGCGCCAGCAGCCCAGGAGAACCAGGGGTATCGAGGGGCTACACCTTC,TRBJ1-2,few,NA,TRBV4-3
CASSLYLEGSYGYTF,TGTGCCAGCAGCTTGTATTTGGAGGGGTCCTATGGCTACACCTTC,TRBJ1-2,once,NA,TRBV5-6